Below, 27 T cell receptor beta chains from the same sample are listed, as sequenced in a study of blood T cell repertoires in COVID-19 (dated by TCRdb to 2018 to 2020). Libraries were built with the immunoSEQ multiplex PCR assay. This immuneACCESS table, as held by TCRdb, lists in-frame sequences with V and J called but not all clones. Of the missing ones, under half trace to an unresolved V gene in checked studies; the others have no known cause. The sample data list over 350,000 clones, and 90% to 95% of these were observed just once. The top ten clones comprise around 0.94% of the sample. Sequencing was carried out using PBMCs or T cells enriched from blood (not recorded which). The receptors were sampled from a woman aged 40 to 49 who had been exposed to COVID-19.

This chain connects TRBV6-4 to TRBJ2-5; 11 bases fit TRBD2. The germline CDR1 and CDR2 sequences are MRHNA and SNTAGT. The CDR3 consists of 16 residues. The V gene end was trimmed by 8 bases and the J gene end by 2 bases; junction bases not matched to a gene: 10. DNA for the CDR3: TGTGCCAGCGCTAGGACTAGCGGGCCTATACAAGAGACCCAGTACTTC. Translating it yields CASARTSGPIQETQYF.

The chain joins TRBV30 to TRBJ2-3; TRBD2 aligns across 12 bases. This CDR3 spans 18 amino acids. Germline V gives CDR1 GTSNPN, CDR2 SVGIG (reference sequence). The V segment lost 2 bases and the J segment 2 bases; nucleotides outside the gene matches: 11. The CDR3 sequence is CAWSTPSGRAAHTDTQYF. DNA of the CDR3: TGTGCCTGGAGTACTCCTAGCGGGAGGGCCGCGCACACAGATACGCAGTATTTT.

The chain combines TRBV7-2 with TRBJ1-2; D not resolved. CDR1 is SGHTA and CDR2 is FQGNSA in the germline V gene. This CDR3 is 13 amino acids long. V lost 0 bases and J lost 5, with 7 bases in between. CDR3 sequence (DNA): TGTGCCAGCAGCTTAGCTGGCAAATATGGCTACACCTTC. Translation: CASSLAGKYGYTF. The entire variable domain, with the rest obtained from reference TRBV7-2 and TRBJ1-2, is as follows: GAGVSQSPSNKVTEKGKDVELRCDPISGHTALYWYRQSLGQGLEFLIYFQGNSAPDKSGLPSDRFSAERTGGSVSTLTIQRTQQEDSAVYLCASSLAGKYGYTFGSGTRLTVV.

The chain combines TRBV12-5 with TRBJ2-3; D is unclear. Germline V gene data show CDR1 as LGHNT and CDR2 as FRNRAP. V gave up 1 base and J gave up 6 bases, with 5 bases separating them. The CDR3 consists of 12 residues. CDR3 in amino acids: CASGLAGDTQYF. The DNA for the CDR3 is TGTGCTAGTGGTTTGGCCGGGGATACGCAGTATTTT.

The genes are TRBV20-1 and TRBJ1-1; the D gene is possibly TRBD1 (6 bases). Germline V lookup: CDR1 DFQATT, CDR2 SNEGSKA (reference sequence). CDR3 length equals 11 residues. V was shortened by 5 bases and J by 4 bases, with 8 bases between the two germline ends. The DNA of the CDR3 is TGCAGTGCTCCAGGGGTCACTGAAGCTTTCTTT. Encoded protein: CSAPGVTEAFF.

This chain joins TRBV18 and TRBJ2-1; weak D call: TRBD1 (7 bases). This CDR3 is built from 13 residues. Looked up from germline, CDR1 is KGHSH and CDR2 is LQKENI. Trimming took 3 bases from V and 7 from J, leaving 10 bases between them. The CDR3 DNA reads TGTGCCAGCTCACCCCAGGGGGGAAATGAGCAGTTCTTC. It is translated as CASSPQGGNEQFF.

This clone was observed a handful of times. The chain links TRBV7-8 to TRBJ2-1; D is perhaps TRBD1 (5 bases). The CDR3 contains 14 residues. Germline lookup yields CDR1 SGHVS and CDR2 FQNEAQ. V was shortened by 1 base and J by 6 bases, with 10 bases between the two germline ends. CDR3 nucleotide sequence: TGTGCCAGCAGCTTAGTCGGCAGGGTCAATGAGCAGTTCTTC. As protein: CASSLVGRVNEQFF.

The chain uses TRBV6-5 and TRBJ2-1, with 8 positions matching TRBD1. Germline CDR1 is MNHEY and CDR2 is SVGAGI. CDR3 length equals 14 residues. Germline trimming cut 4 bases from V and 6 bases from J; bases unmatched to any gene: 5. CDR3 amino acids: CASSFSDRANEQFF. Here the CDR3 DNA reads TGTGCCAGCAGTTTCTCGGACAGGGCCAATGAGCAGTTCTTC.

This clone was detected a few times. The chain couples TRBV7-9 to TRBJ2-7; tentatively, D is TRBD1 (5 bases). CDR3 length equals 12 residues. Trimming removed 2 bases at V and 6 bases at J, with 8 bases between. From germline, CDR1 is SEHNR and CDR2 FQNEAQ (reference sequence). For the CDR3, the DNA is TGTGCCAGCAGCTTAACCCAGGGCGAGCAGTACTTC. It codes for CASSLTQGEQYF.

V usage is TRBV2 and J usage is TRBJ1-5; D gene ambiguous. The CDR3 is 12 amino acids. Germline loops: CDR1 SNHLY, CDR2 FYNNEI. The ends were cut back, 4 bases at V and 6 bases at J, with 7 bases in the middle. The CDR3 region has the DNA TGTGCCAGCAGTGCGGGAAGTCAGCCCCAGCATTTT. Its translation is CASSAGSQPQHF.

This chain uses TRBV3-1 (or the pseudogene TRBV3-2) with TRBJ1-5; 8 bases fit TRBD1. The germline gives CDR1 LGHDT, CDR2 YNNKEL (reference sequence). V dropped 3 bases and J dropped 1; count of bases not matched to a gene: 11. The CDR3 is made up of 18 amino acids. The CDR3 sequence: CASSHGQGLATSNQPQHF. The CDR3 DNA is TGTGCCAGCAGCCACGGACAGGGCCTCGCAACAAGCAATCAGCCCCAGCATTTT.

The chain joins TRBV30 to TRBJ1-3, with 7 bases aligning to TRBD1. CDR3 length: 15 residues. V gave up 4 bases and J gave up 0 bases; unmatched junction bases: 6. From germline, CDR1 is GTSNPN and CDR2 SVGIG (reference sequence). CDR3 region: CAWKGAAFSGNTIYF. The CDR3 DNA reads TGTGCCTGGAAGGGGGCCGCCTTCTCTGGAAACACCATATATTTT.

The chain uses TRBV29-1 and TRBJ1-2; 7 bases line up with TRBD1. This CDR3 spans 16 amino acids. The germline V gene has CDR1 SQVTM and CDR2 ANQGSEA. The ends lost 6 bases at V and 4 bases at J; junction bases unmatched: 17. The CDR3 sequence is CSVRLRDSPTLYGYTF. In DNA form, the CDR3 reads TGCAGCGTGCGACTCCGGGACAGCCCAACACTCTATGGCTACACCTTC. Full variable domain (missing parts from reference TRBV29-1 and TRBJ1-2): SAVISQKPSRDICQRGTSLTIQCQVDSQVTMMFWYRQQPGQSLTLIATANQGSEATYESGFVIDKFPISRPNLTFSTLTVSNMSPEDSSIYLCSVRLRDSPTLYGYTFGSGTRLTVV.

For this clone: This sample also contains other DNA sequences that code for the same CDR3. J is TRBJ1-2 and V is TRBV12-3 or TRBV12-4; D may be TRBD1 (5 bases). The V gene lost 2 bases and the J gene lost 7 bases, with 8 bases spanning the gap. CDR3 length: 12 amino acids. The CDR3 nucleotides read TGTGCCAGCAGTTTAAGGGGTGGTGGCTACACCTTC. It translates to CASSLRGGGYTF.

This chain uses TRBV19 with TRBJ1-5; D is undetermined. The germline V gene has CDR1 LNHDA and CDR2 SQIVND (reference sequence). CDR3 length equals 12 residues. The V end lost 5 bases, the J end lost 6 bases, and 8 bases lay between the germline ends. The CDR3: CASSPLSQPQHF. In DNA, the CDR3 is TGTGCCAGTAGTCCCCTGAGTCAGCCCCAGCATTTT.

A word on this clone: Within the sample, other DNA sequences also encode this same CDR3. The rearrangement joins TRBV7-8 to TRBJ2-7, with TRBD1 matching 7 bases. J was trimmed by 2 bases and V by 4 bases; bases with no gene match: 5. The CDR3 length is 14 residues. Germline CDR1 is SGHVS and CDR2 is FQNEAQ. CDR3 loop: CASSSRTGTYEQYF. For the CDR3, the DNA is TGTGCCAGCAGCTCCAGGACAGGCACCTACGAGCAGTACTTC. The entire variable domain, with the rest obtained from reference TRBV7-8 and TRBJ2-7, is as follows: GAGVSQSPRYKVAKRGQDVALRCDPISGHVSLFWYQQALGQGPEFLTYFQNEAQLDKSGLPSDRFFAERPEGSVSTLKIQRTQQEDSAVYLCASSSRTGTYEQYFGPGTRLTVT.

This clone was observed a few times. The chain recombines TRBV7-2 with TRBJ1-5, with no clear D. The V and J ends lost 1 base and 4 bases respectively, with 8 bases between them. The CDR3 runs to 14 residues. Per the germline V gene, CDR1 is SGHTA and CDR2 is FQGNSA. CDR3 DNA: TGTGCCAGCAGCTTAGGGACTTTAAATCAGCCCCAGCATTTT. Translated: CASSLGTLNQPQHF.

V and J are TRBV5-1 and TRBJ2-3, with TRBD2 matching 7 bases. The CDR3 spans 15 residues. The germline CDR1 and CDR2 sequences are SGHRS and YFSETQ. Trimming took 6 bases from V and 3 from J; bases not matched to a gene: 10. The CDR3 loop is CASKRWTSDTDTQYF. CDR3 DNA sequence: TGCGCCAGCAAGAGGTGGACTAGTGATACAGATACGCAGTATTTT.

This clone appeared once. CDR3 amino acids: CASTDQGDPTNEKLFF. The CDR3 DNA reads as TGTGCCAGTACGGACCAGGGCGACCCCACTAATGAAAAACTGTTTTTT. The rearrangement links TRBV19 to TRBJ1-4, with D perhaps matching TRBD1 (5 bases). CDR1 is LNHDA and CDR2 is SQIVND in the germline V gene (reference sequence). The V gene lost 7 bases and the J gene lost 2 bases, with 17 bases spanning the gap. The CDR3 has 16 residues.

The rearrangement links TRBV2 to TRBJ1-4, with D possibly matching TRBD1 (5 bases). Trimming removed 6 bases at V and 8 bases at J, with 13 bases between. The CDR3 has 13 residues. Germline CDR1 is SNHLY and CDR2 is FYNNEI. The CDR3 here is CASSIPGREKLFF. The CDR3, as DNA: TGTGCCAGCAGCATCCCAGGGCGGGAAAAACTGTTTTTT.

The chain couples TRBV18 to TRBJ2-7; TRBD1 agrees at 7 bases. This CDR3 is 14 amino acids long. Germline V gives CDR1 KGHSH, CDR2 LQKENI. With 5 bases clipped from V and 5 bases from J, the junction kept 9 bases outside the gene matches. DNA for the CDR3: TGTGCCAGCTCAGTCCGGGACAGTCTAAACGAGCAGTACTTC. Translating it yields CASSVRDSLNEQYF.

The V and J genes are TRBV11-3 and TRBJ2-7; tentatively, D is TRBD1 (5 bases). CDR1 and CDR2 from the germline V gene are SGHNT and YENEEA. This CDR3 has 15 residues. With 1 base removed from V and 0 bases from J, the gap between germline ends came to 10 bases. This chain's CDR3 is CASSLGRGDSYEQYF. The CDR3 nucleotides are TGTGCCAGCAGCTTAGGAAGGGGCGACTCCTACGAGCAGTACTTC.

The rearrangement links TRBV14 to TRBJ1-1; 9 nucleotides match TRBD1. CDR1 is SGHDN, CDR2 FVKESK, per germline. With 4 bases clipped from V and 4 bases from J, the junction kept 13 bases outside the gene matches. This CDR3 has 17 amino acids. For the CDR3, the DNA is TGTGCCAGCAGCCCCCGGGACAGGGAAAGGAGAAGCACTGAAGCTTTCTTT. Residues: CASSPRDRERRSTEAFF.

V usage is TRBV30 and J usage is TRBJ1-2; D is unresolved. Deletions cut 0 bases from V and 1 base from J, with 24 bases between. The CDR3 has 19 amino acids. Germline values: CDR1 GTSNPN, CDR2 SVGIG (reference sequence). The CDR3 sequence is CAWSVHESHPSHYNYGYTF. CDR3 bases: TGTGCCTGGAGTGTACACGAATCACACCCCAGTCACTATAACTATGGCTACACCTTC. The complete variable domain, with remaining parts taken from reference TRBV30 and TRBJ1-2, reads SQTIHQWPATLVQPVGSPLSLECTVEGTSNPNLYWYRQAAGRGLQLLFYSVGIGQISSEVPQNLSASRPQDRQFILSSKKLLLSDSGFYLCAWSVHESHPSHYNYGYTFGSGTRLTVV.

The chain combines TRBV7-9 with TRBJ1-3, with 9 bases aligning to TRBD1. Unmatched junction bases numbered 1, after V lost 5 bases and J lost 2 bases. The CDR3 is 14 residues long. Germline CDR1 and CDR2: SEHNR and FQNEAQ (reference sequence). Here the CDR3 DNA reads TGTGCCAGCAGCGGGACAGGGACTGGAAACACCATATATTTT. Translating gives CASSGTGTGNTIYF.

This sequence joins TRBV5-1 and TRBJ2-7; D is uncertain. Germline CDR1 and CDR2: SGHRS and YFSETQ. The CDR3 has 15 residues. V was pared by 1 base and J by 7 bases, with 18 bases between. The CDR3 here is CASSLNPEPTQEQYF. In DNA form, the CDR3 reads TGCGCCAGCAGCTTGAATCCAGAGCCGACTCAAGAGCAGTACTTC.

This clone was observed once. The V gene is TRBV7-9, the J gene TRBJ2-2, with 10 bases matching TRBD2. The CDR3 spans 18 residues. Germline V gene sequence: CDR1 SEHNR, CDR2 FQNEAQ (reference sequence). V lost 5 bases and J lost 6; bases outside the gene matches: 15. The CDR3, as DNA: TGTGCCAGCAGCCCCCTCGGAGCGGGAGGGCCCCAGGCCGGGGAGCTGTTTTTT. It encodes CASSPLGAGGPQAGELFF.